This T cell receptor (beta chain) was recovered during a study of blood T cell repertoires in COVID-19. The CDR3 has 13 residues. Germline values: CDR1 LNHDA, CDR2 SQIVND (reference sequence). V was shortened by 5 bases and J by 1 base, with 8 bases between the two germline ends. In the original processing: Amplified reference gene primers provided the basis for estimating nucleated cell counts. Method: immunoSEQ multiplex PCR; TCRdb's copy keeps in-frame clones and lacks some. That table is the source of V, J and clone size, and D and trimming were worked out from the DNA. The data hold a few hundred thousand clones, with about 90% observed a single time. Ages ranged from roughly 18 to 95 years, with residence in approximately 23 US areas.

The source of this sequence is a woman under 40 who had recovered from COVID-19. The specimen sequenced was PBMCs or T cells enriched from blood (not recorded which). The J gene is TRBJ1-1, the V gene TRBV19; D is uncertain. This chain's CDR3 is CASSARQNTEAFF. DNA for the CDR3: TGTGCCAGTAGTGCAAGACAGAACACTGAAGCTTTCTTT. The full variable domain, rest sourced from reference TRBV19 and TRBJ1-1, is DGGITQSPKYLFRKEGQNVTLSCEQNLNHDAMYWYRQDPGQGLRLIYYSQIVNDFQKGDIAEGYSVSREKKESFPLTVTSAQKNPTAFYLCASSARQNTEAFFGQGTRLTVV.